The TCR beta chain described here comes from a study of blood T cell repertoires in COVID-19. Study-wide background: Specimens from acute and convalescent COVID-19 originated in the United States, Italy and Spain. PBMCs, B-cell-depleted T cells, or T cells provided the cDNA or gDNA that made up the material.

Sequencing used immunoSEQ multiplex PCR; TCRdb keeps in-frame clones, though not all of them. The table lists 160,000 or so clones, about 92% of them singletons. Recruited during active infection, patients (from Seattle) were subsequently followed longitudinally. The CDR3 totals 13 residues. Trimming took 4 bases from V and 0 from J, leaving 7 bases between them. Germline lookup yields CDR1 SGHRS and CDR2 YFSETQ. The sequencing input was peripheral blood. The rearrangement uses TRBV5-1 and TRBJ1-1, with unresolved D. This receptor was taken from a woman aged 60-70 years with COVID-19, enrolled during active disease. The CDR3 here is CASSSYMNTEAFF. The CDR3, as DNA: TGCGCCAGCAGCAGTTACATGAACACTGAAGCTTTCTTT.